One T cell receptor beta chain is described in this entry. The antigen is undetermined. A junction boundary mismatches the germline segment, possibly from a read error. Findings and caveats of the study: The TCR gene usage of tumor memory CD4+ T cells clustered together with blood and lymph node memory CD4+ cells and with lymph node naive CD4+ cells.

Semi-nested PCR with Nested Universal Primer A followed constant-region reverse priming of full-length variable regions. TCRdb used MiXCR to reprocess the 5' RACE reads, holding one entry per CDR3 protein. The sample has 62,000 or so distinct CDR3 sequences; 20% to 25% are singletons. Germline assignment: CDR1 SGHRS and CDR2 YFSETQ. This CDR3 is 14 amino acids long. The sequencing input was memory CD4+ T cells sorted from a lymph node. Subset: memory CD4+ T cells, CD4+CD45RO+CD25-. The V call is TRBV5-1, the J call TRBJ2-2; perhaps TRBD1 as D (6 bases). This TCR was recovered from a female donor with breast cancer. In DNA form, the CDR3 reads TGCGCCAACAACCGGGACACGAACACCGGGGAGCTGCTTTTT. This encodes CANNRDTNTGELLF. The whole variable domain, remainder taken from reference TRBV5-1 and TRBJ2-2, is KAGVTQTPRYLIKTRGQQVTLSCSPISGHRSVSWYQQTPGQGLQFLFEYFSETQRNKGNFPGRFSGRQFSNSRSEMNVSTLELGDSALYLCANNRDTNTGELLFGEGSRLTVL.